This T cell receptor beta chain was profiled in a study of human T cells and chemical hapten exposure. Turning to the study itself: Patch tests of 0.01% DPC on the upper back were read at 6 days.

The CDR3 spans 12 residues. CDR1 and CDR2 from the germline V gene are SEHNR and FQNEAQ (reference sequence). V shed 8 bases and J shed 3 bases, with 10 bases lying between them. This clonotype was counted only a few times. Sample time point: pre-sensitization, week 0. Treatment indicated: therapeutic diphenylcyclopropenone sensitization with weekly scalp DPC. Sequencing started from total RNA isolated from unfractionated whole blood. Individual cDNA molecules received unique molecular identifiers in the library. TCRdb fed the RACE reads into MiXCR, producing one record per CDR3 protein. This table holds about 52,000 distinct CDR3 sequences, 9.5% to 10% found once.

This clonotype originated in a woman aged 25 to 39 with alopecia areata. Some clones in this sample may be carry-over from other donors' samples. This chain connects TRBV7-9 to TRBJ2-5; TRBD2 might be the D (6 bases). Sequences were derived from whole blood, sampled in connection with sensitization to the hapten diphenylcyclopropenone (DPC). The CDR3 loop reads CASRGGEETQYF. CDR3 DNA: TGTGCCAGCCGGGGAGGTGAAGAGACCCAGTACTTC.